The 21 T cell receptor beta chains below were found in one sample sequenced in a study of yellow fever vaccine responses in identical twins. TCRdb re-analysed the RT-PCR reads in MiXCR, keeping a single row per CDR3 protein. This repertoire shows roughly 20,000 distinct CDR3 sequences, around two thirds found once; its top ten account for less than 2.5%. Here the sequenced sample was T cells from blood (PBMCs), unsorted or a sorted subset (not recorded which), taken before or after yellow fever vaccination (not recorded which). These receptor sequences come from a young woman who received the yellow fever vaccine.

The rearrangement uses TRBV5-1 and TRBJ2-3, with D perhaps being TRBD1 or TRBD2 (6 bases each). The V end lost 1 base, the J end lost 6 bases, and 12 bases lay between the germline ends. This CDR3 region has 14 residues. Germline V lookup: CDR1 SGHRS, CDR2 YFSETQ. CDR3 in amino acids: CASSLFRGRDTQYF. The CDR3 DNA is TGCGCCAGCAGCTTGTTTCGGGGGCGGGATACGCAGTATTTT.

The chain joins TRBV24-1 to TRBJ2-1; 8 nucleotides line up with TRBD2. There are 16 residues in the CDR3. Trimming cost V 9 bases and J 1 base; bases outside gene matches: 10. Looked up from germline, CDR1 is KGHDR and CDR2 is SFDVKD. The DNA for the CDR3 is TGTGCCACCTCCGGAAGGAGCGGGAGTTCCTACAATGAGCAGTTCTTC. Translation: CATSGRSGSSYNEQFF.

This chain links TRBV20-1 with TRBJ2-3, with D maybe TRBD1 (5 bases). Deletions cut 3 bases from V and 11 bases from J, with 21 bases between. The CDR3 is 14 residues long. Germline CDR1 and CDR2: DFQATT and SNEGSKA (reference sequence). The CDR3 region has the DNA TGCAGTGCTAGGGGGCGGTCCCTTAGGCGGTTGCAGTATTTT. This encodes CSARGRSLRRLQYF.

The chain uses TRBV4-1 and TRBJ2-5, with D perhaps matching TRBD1 (5 bases). Trimming shortened V by 2 bases and J by 4 bases, and 11 bases separated the two germline ends. The length of the CDR3 is 14 residues. The germline gives CDR1 MGHRA, CDR2 YSYEKL. The CDR3 sequence: CASSQTGTIETQYF. The DNA for the CDR3 is TGCGCCAGCAGCCAAACAGGAACGATAGAGACCCAGTACTTC.

This clonotype occurred a few times. The chain is built from TRBV13 and TRBJ1-2; D remains unclear. Germline-derived CDR1 and CDR2 are PRHDT and FYEKMQ (reference sequence). Deletions cut 6 bases from V and 7 bases from J, with 6 bases between. The CDR3 consists of 10 residues. The CDR3 reads CASRGPGYTF. The CDR3, as DNA: TGTGCCAGCAGGGGCCCTGGCTACACCTTC.

V is TRBV7-3 and J is TRBJ2-3, with TRBD2 identical over 7 bases. Unmatched junction bases numbered 4, after V lost 5 bases and J lost 2 bases. The CDR3 runs to 14 residues. CDR1 and CDR2 (germline): SGHTA, FQGTGA. In nucleotides, the CDR3 is TGTGCCAGCAGCCTACAGCGGGACACAGATACGCAGTATTTT. The encoded protein is CASSLQRDTDTQYF.

The CDR3: CASSLRLGWLDEQFF. DNA of the CDR3: TGTGCCAGCAGCTTACGACTAGGCTGGTTGGATGAGCAGTTCTTC. The chain has TRBV7-2 and TRBJ2-1, with D possibly matching TRBD2 (6 bases). With 2 bases removed from V and 8 bases from J, the gap between germline ends came to 16 bases. Germline V lookup: CDR1 SGHTA, CDR2 FQGNSA. CDR3 length: 15 residues.

This clonotype occurred a few times. The chain carries TRBV21-1 and TRBJ2-2; whether TRBD1, the table's D call, matches the DNA was not checked. TRBV21-1 is recorded as a pseudogene. The CDR3 runs to 15 residues. CDR3 region: CASNYRTANTGELFF. The CDR3 coding sequence is TGTGCCAGCAACTATAGGACAGCGAACACCGGGGAGCTGTTTTTT.

This clonotype was counted only a few times. The CDR3 nucleotides are TGCAGTGCTAGAGCGTCGGGTTACACTGAAGCTTTCTTT. Its protein is CSARASGYTEAFF. The V and J genes are TRBV20-1 and TRBJ1-1; D unresolved. The CDR3 runs to 13 residues. V was trimmed by 1 base and J by 3 bases, leaving 9 bases between them. Germline V gene sequence: CDR1 DFQATT, CDR2 SNEGSKA (reference sequence).

The CDR3 protein is CASSSGATPGEQYF. CDR3 coding DNA: TGTGCCAGCAGCTCCGGGGCCACACCTGGCGAGCAGTACTTC. The chain recombines TRBV7-3 with TRBJ2-7; D may correspond to TRBD1 or TRBD2 (5 bases each). The ends were cut back, 4 bases at V and 6 bases at J, with 16 bases in the middle. This CDR3 is 14 amino acids long. CDR1 is SGHTA, CDR2 FQGTGA, per germline.

This clonotype has a handful of counts. The chain couples TRBV7-6 to TRBJ2-1, with D perhaps TRBD1 or TRBD2 (5 bases each). The CDR3 runs to 16 residues. Germline loops: CDR1 SGHVS, CDR2 FNYEAQ. Trimming left V 4 bases short and J 4 bases short, with 17 bases between. The CDR3 bases are TGTGCCAGCAGCTCCCCCCTTAGGGACCGTTACAATGAGCAGTTCTTC. Translating gives CASSSPLRDRYNEQFF.

The CDR3 region is CASSHVARKAGANVLTF. CDR3 nucleotides: TGCGCCAGCAGCCACGTCGCTCGGAAGGCTGGGGCCAACGTCCTGACTTTC. The gene calls are TRBV5-1 and TRBJ2-6; D remains unclear. CDR3 length equals 17 residues. Trimming took 4 bases from V and 2 from J, leaving 16 bases between them. CDR1 is SGHRS and CDR2 is YFSETQ in the germline V gene.

The chain is built from TRBV20-1 and TRBJ1-1; D not resolved. Trimming took 4 bases from V and 1 from J, leaving 10 bases between them. The CDR3 extends over 13 amino acids. The germline V gene has CDR1 DFQATT and CDR2 SNEGSKA (reference sequence). CDR3 nucleotide sequence: TGCAGTGCTATTAACAGTGAGAACACTGAAGCTTTCTTT. As protein: CSAINSENTEAFF.

This clonotype came up once. This chain links TRBV29-1 with TRBJ2-3; 10 bases agree with TRBD2. V trimming: 4 bases; J trimming: 1 base; junction bases outside the gene matches: 8. The CDR3 runs 16 residues. Per germline, CDR1 SQVTM and CDR2 ANQGSEA. CDR3 protein: CSVGFSGRSGTDTQYF. CDR3 nucleotide sequence: TGCAGCGTTGGCTTTAGCGGGAGGTCCGGCACAGATACGCAGTATTTT.

This chain links TRBV18 with TRBJ2-7; D might be TRBD2 (5 bases). Germline CDR1 and CDR2: KGHSH and LQKENI. Trimming removed 1 base from V and 4 bases from J, with 17 bases in between. The CDR3 is 16 residues long. CDR3 amino acids: CASSPHNRDAIYEQYF. For the CDR3, the DNA is TGTGCCAGCTCACCACACAACCGGGATGCAATTTACGAGCAGTACTTC.

V and J are TRBV11-3 and TRBJ2-7; TRBD1 might be the D (5 bases). Trimming removed 0 bases from V and 4 bases from J, with 13 bases in between. CDR1 is SGHNT and CDR2 is YENEEA in the germline V gene. The CDR3 loop spans 15 amino acids. The CDR3 DNA follows: TGTGCCAGCAGCTTAGAGCCCAGGGAAAATTACGAGCAGTACTTC. This codes for CASSLEPRENYEQYF. The whole variable domain, remainder taken from reference TRBV11-3 and TRBJ2-7, is EAGVVQSPRYKIIEKKQPVAFWCNPISGHNTLYWYLQNLGQGPELLIRYENEEAVDDSQLPKDRFSAERLKGVDSTLKIQPAELGDSAVYLCASSLEPRENYEQYFGPGTRLTVT.

The chain joins TRBV27 to TRBJ1-6; D gene uncertain. Germline V gene lookup returns CDR1 MNHEY and CDR2 SMNVEV (reference sequence). The CDR3 is 14 amino acids. Between the trimmed V and J ends, which lost 3 bases and 7 bases, there was a span of 10 bases. This CDR3 is CASSFREANSPLHF. CDR3 coding DNA: TGTGCCAGCAGTTTCCGGGAGGCAAATTCACCCCTCCACTTT.

This clonotype came up once. This rearrangement joins TRBV11-1 to TRBJ2-1; D unresolved. The CDR3 sequence is 12 residues long. Trimming left V 3 bases short and J 7 bases short, with 7 bases between. Germline assignment: CDR1 SGHAT and CDR2 FQDESV (reference sequence). The CDR3 sequence is CASSLIGNEQFF. As DNA, the CDR3 is TGTGCCAGCAGCTTGATAGGGAATGAGCAGTTCTTC.

The rearrangement links TRBV19 to TRBJ2-1; D could derive from TRBD1 or TRBD2 (5 bases each). V was clipped by 6 bases and J by 2 bases, with 11 bases between them. The CDR3 spans 14 residues. Germline CDR1 is LNHDA and CDR2 is SQIVND (reference sequence). The CDR3 loop reads CASRSGTAYNEQFF. The CDR3 bases are TGTGCCAGTAGATCCGGGACGGCCTACAATGAGCAGTTCTTC.

Worth noting for this clonotype: The missing conserved phenylalanine or tryptophan at the end of this CDR3 makes a read error likely. The CDR3 reads CASSPAFGADLSTDTQYL. As DNA, the CDR3 is TGTGCCAGCAGCCCCGCTTTCGGGGCAGATCTTAGCACAGATACGCAGTATCTT. The V gene is TRBV11-1, the J gene TRBJ2-3; D is possibly TRBD1 or TRBD2 (5 bases each). The CDR3 sequence is 18 residues long. V was shortened by 5 bases and J by 0 bases, with 21 bases between the two germline ends. CDR1 is SGHAT and CDR2 is FQDESV in the germline V gene (reference sequence).

Written as DNA, the CDR3 is TGTGCCAGCAGCTTAAACCCACCCAGCTCTGGAAACACCATATATTTT. It is translated as CASSLNPPSSGNTIYF. The gene calls are TRBV7-3 and TRBJ1-3; D unresolved. This CDR3 has 16 residues. V was shortened by 1 base and J by 0 bases, with 10 bases between the two germline ends. Germline CDR1 SGHTA, CDR2 FQGTGA.